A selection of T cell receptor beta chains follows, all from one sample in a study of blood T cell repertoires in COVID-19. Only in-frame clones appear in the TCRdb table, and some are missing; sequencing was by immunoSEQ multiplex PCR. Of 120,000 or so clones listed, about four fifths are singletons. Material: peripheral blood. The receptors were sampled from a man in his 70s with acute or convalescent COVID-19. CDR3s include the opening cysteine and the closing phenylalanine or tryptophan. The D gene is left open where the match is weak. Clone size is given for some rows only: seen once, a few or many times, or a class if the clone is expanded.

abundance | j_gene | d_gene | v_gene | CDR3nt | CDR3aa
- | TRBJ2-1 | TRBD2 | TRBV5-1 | TGCGCCAGCAGCTCCGGACTAGCGGGGGGGTCGGCATACAATGAGCAGTTCTTC | CASSSGLAGGSAYNEQFF
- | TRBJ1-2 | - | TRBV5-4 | TGTGCCAGCAGCTTTGGGACACGGGATGGATATGGCTACACCTTC | CASSFGTRDGYGYTF
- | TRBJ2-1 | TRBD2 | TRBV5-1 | TGCGCCAGCAGCCCCACCGCGGGGGGCGCCTACAATGAGCAGTTCTTC | CASSPTAGGAYNEQFF
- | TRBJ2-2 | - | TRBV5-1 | TGCGCCAGCAGCTTGGACGGTTACAGGACATCCGGGGAGCTGTTTTTT | CASSLDGYRTSGELFF
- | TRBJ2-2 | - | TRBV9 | TGTGCCAGCAGCGTTCCCCAGGCCGGGGAGCTGTTTTTT | CASSVPQAGELFF
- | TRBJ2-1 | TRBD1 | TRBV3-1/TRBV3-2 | TGTGCCAGCAGCCCTCAGGGGGAGCCCAATGAGCAGTTCTTC | CASSPQGEPNEQFF
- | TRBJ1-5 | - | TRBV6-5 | TGTGCCAGCGAAATAGGGAGTGGTCAGCCCCAGCATTTT | CASEIGSGQPQHF
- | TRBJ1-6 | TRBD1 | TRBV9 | TGTGCCAGCAGCGTAGAGGGGACAGGTTTGAGATCCCTCCACTTT | CASSVEGTGLRSLHF
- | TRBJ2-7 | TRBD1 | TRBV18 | TGTGCCAGCTCACCGTTTAATGTCCCTGGACAGGGAGGCCCCTGGAACTACGAGCAGTACTTC | CASSPFNVPGQGGPWNYEQYF
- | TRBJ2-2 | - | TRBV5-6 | TGTGCCAGCAGCTTGGTATTAGCAAGTGCCGGGGAGCTGTTTTTT | CASSLVLASAGELFF
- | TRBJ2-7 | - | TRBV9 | TGTGCCAGCAGCGTAGCCCTGGGACTCACCTACGAGCAGTACTTC | CASSVALGLTYEQYF
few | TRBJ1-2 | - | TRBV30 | TGTGCCTGGAGTCCGGGACAAGGGGAGTACTATGGCTACACCTTC | CAWSPGQGEYYGYTF
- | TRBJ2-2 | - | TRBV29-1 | TGCAGCGTTGAAGTTTCAGGGTGGAACACCGGGGAGCTGTTTTTT | CSVEVSGWNTGELFF
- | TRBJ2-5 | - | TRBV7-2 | TGTGCCAGCAGCCTAGACAGGTACCAAGAGACCCAGTACTTC | CASSLDRYQETQYF
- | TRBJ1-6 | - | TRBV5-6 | TGTGCCAGCAGCTTTTTCCGGGACAACCGGTCACCCCTCCACTTT | CASSFFRDNRSPLHF
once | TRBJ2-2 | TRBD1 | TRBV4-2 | TGTGCCAGCAGCCAAGATCACAGGGGGTACACCGGGGAGCTGTTTTTT | CASSQDHRGYTGELFF
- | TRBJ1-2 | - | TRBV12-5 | TGTGCTAGTGGTTTGGCCCTGTCTCTCGGCTACACCTTC | CASGLALSLGYTF
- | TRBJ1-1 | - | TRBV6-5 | TGTGCCACCTCCACGTTAGGGGGGAACACTGAAGCTTTCTTT | CATSTLGGNTEAFF
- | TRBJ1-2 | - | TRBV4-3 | TGCGCCAGCAGCCACGAGACCCAGGCGGGGGGCTATGGCTACACCTTC | CASSHETQAGGYGYTF
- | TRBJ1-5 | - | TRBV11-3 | TGTGCCAGCAGCTTAGGTGGGGGCGGAACTCAGCCCCAGCATTTT | CASSLGGGGTQPQHF
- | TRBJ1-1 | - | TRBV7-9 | TGTGCCAGCAGCTTAGGAGCCACTGAAGCTTTCTTT | CASSLGATEAFF
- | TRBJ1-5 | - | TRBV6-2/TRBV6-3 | TGTGCCAGCAGCGGGGCGAATCAGCCCCAGCATTTT | CASSGANQPQHF
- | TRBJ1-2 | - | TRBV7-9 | TGTGCCAGCAGCTTAAAGGAGTTCTATGGCTACACCTTC | CASSLKEFYGYTF
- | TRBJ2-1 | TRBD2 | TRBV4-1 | TGCGCCAGCAGCCAGCCTCGGGAGGTTAGCGGGGTTGAGCAGTTCTTC | CASSQPREVSGVEQFF
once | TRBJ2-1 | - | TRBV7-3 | TGTGCCAGCAGCTTAAACGGGTACAATGAGCAGTTCTTC | CASSLNGYNEQFF
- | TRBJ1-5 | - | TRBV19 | TGTGCCAGTAAATCCGGGGGGGCTGGACGTCAGCCCCAGCATTTT | CASKSGGAGRQPQHF
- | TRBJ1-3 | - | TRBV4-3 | TGCGCCAGCAGCCAAGTGGTACACTCTGGAAACACCATATATTTT | CASSQVVHSGNTIYF
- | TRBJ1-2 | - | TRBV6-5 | TGTGCCAGCAGGGACAGTGCCAACTATGGCTACACCTTC | CASRDSANYGYTF
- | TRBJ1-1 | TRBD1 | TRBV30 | TGTGCCAGGGAGACAGGGGGCGAGCGCACTGAAGCTTTCTTT | CARETGGERTEAFF
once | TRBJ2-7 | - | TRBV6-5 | TGTGCCACCTCAGTTAATCAGGGGCATCCCTACGAGCAGTACTTC | CATSVNQGHPYEQYF
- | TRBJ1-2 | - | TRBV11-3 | TGTGCCAGCAGCTTAGAGGCCGAGCGGGGAGGCTACACCTTC | CASSLEAERGGYTF
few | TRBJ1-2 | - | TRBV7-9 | TGTGCCAGCAGCTCCGAGTGGGCGAGGGACTTCTATGGCTACACCTTC | CASSSEWARDFYGYTF
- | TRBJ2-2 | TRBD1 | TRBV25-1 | TGTGCCAGCAGGACCGGGACAGGGTTTATCGGGGAGCTGTTTTTT | CASRTGTGFIGELFF
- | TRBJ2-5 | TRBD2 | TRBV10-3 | TGTGCCATCAGTGTATTAGGACTAGCGGGGGAAGAGACCCAGTACTTC | CAISVLGLAGEETQYF
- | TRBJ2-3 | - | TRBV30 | TGTGCCTGGAGTGTTGGGTCAGGTATCACAGATACGCAGTATTTT | CAWSVGSGITDTQYF
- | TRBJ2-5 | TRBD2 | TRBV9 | TGTGCCAGCAGCGTACCGGGGGGGCTCGCAGAGACCCAGTACTTC | CASSVPGGLAETQYF
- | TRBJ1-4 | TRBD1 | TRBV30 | TGTGCCTGGAGTGTACAGGGGGCCGCTGAAAAACTGTTTTTT | CAWSVQGAAEKLFF
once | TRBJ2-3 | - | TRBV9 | TGTGCCAGCAGCGCGACACAAGATACGCAGTATTTT | CASSATQDTQYF
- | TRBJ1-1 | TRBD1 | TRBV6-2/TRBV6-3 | TGTGCCAGCAGTACACCTCAGGGACAGAAGACTGAAGCTTTCTTT | CASSTPQGQKTEAFF
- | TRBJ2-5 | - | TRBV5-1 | TGCGCCAGCAGCTTCACTCGCCAAGAGACCCAGTACTTC | CASSFTRQETQYF
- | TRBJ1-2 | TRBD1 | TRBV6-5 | TGTGCCAGCAGCCCAGGACAGGGGATAGGCTATGGCTACACCTTC | CASSPGQGIGYGYTF
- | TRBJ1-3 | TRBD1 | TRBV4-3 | TGCGCCAGCAGCCCATCCGGGACAGGGTCAGTCTCTGGAAACACCATATATTTT | CASSPSGTGSVSGNTIYF
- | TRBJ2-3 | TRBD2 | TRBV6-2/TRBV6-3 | TGTGCCAGCAGTCGCGCCGGGACTAGACGCACAGATACGCAGTATTTT | CASSRAGTRRTDTQYF
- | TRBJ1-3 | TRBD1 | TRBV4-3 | TGCGCCAGCAGCCTGACAGGGGATGGAAACACCATATATTTT | CASSLTGDGNTIYF
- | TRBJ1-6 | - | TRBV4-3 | TGCGCCAGCAGCCAAGAAGGGGTCCTCCACTCCTATAATTCACCCCTCCACTTT | CASSQEGVLHSYNSPLHF
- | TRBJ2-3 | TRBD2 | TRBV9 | TGTGCCAGCAGCCCCTTTGGGGCTAGCGGATACACAGATACGCAGTATTTT | CASSPFGASGYTDTQYF
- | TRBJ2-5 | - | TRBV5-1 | TGCGCCAGCAGCTTGGGGGGGGTACAAGAGACCCAGTACTTC | CASSLGGVQETQYF
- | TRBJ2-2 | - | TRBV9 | TGTGCCAGCAGCGTATGGTCGGAGGGAATCGGGGAGCTGTTTTTT | CASSVWSEGIGELFF
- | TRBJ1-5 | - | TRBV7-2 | TGTGCCAGCAGCTTAAGGGGGAAGGGGCAGCCCCAGCATTTT | CASSLRGKGQPQHF
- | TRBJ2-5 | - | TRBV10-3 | TGTGCCATCAGTGAGCGAGAGACCCAGTACTTC | CAISERETQYF
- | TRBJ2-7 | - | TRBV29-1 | TGCAGCGTACCACAGGGCTACGAGCAGTACTTC | CSVPQGYEQYF
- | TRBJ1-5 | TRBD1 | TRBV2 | TGTGCCAGCAGTGTCGACAGGGTGAGCAATCAGCCCCAGCATTTT | CASSVDRVSNQPQHF
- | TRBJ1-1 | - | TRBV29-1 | TGCAGCGTTCGAATCCAACAGGGCACAGGCACTGAAGCTTTCTTT | CSVRIQQGTGTEAFF
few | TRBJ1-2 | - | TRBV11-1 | TGTGCCAGCAGCTTTGGTGGGGCAGCTGGCTACACCTTC | CASSFGGAAGYTF
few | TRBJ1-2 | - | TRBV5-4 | TGTGCCAGCAGCTTAGATAGGGCGGGCCCCTATGGCTACACCTTC | CASSLDRAGPYGYTF